The source of this T cell receptor (beta chain) is a study of CD8 T cells in ankylosing spondylitis. The sample holds a few counts of this clonotype. The target antigen is unknown. Per the germline V gene, CDR1 is SQVTM and CDR2 is ANQGSEA. Trimming removed 7 bases at V and 3 bases at J, with 12 bases between. The CDR3 covers 12 residues. Study-level findings and limits: Before this, some motif variants had been reported in reactive arthritis synovial fluid and blood. Disease-linked clones reportedly showed significant enrichment in matched ankylosing spondylitis synovial fluid. Peripheral blood held disease-linked clones only at relatively low frequency, and these were CD8+. A TCR beta motif of eight highly homologous variants appeared characteristic of ankylosing spondylitis blood.

Quantitative molecular-barcoded 5'-RACE generated the TCR beta libraries. TCRdb redid the calling of the 5' RACE reads with MiXCR, one entry per CDR3 protein. The sample carries a few hundred thousand distinct CDR3 sequences, around 24% recorded once. The specimen sequenced was blood, either unsorted or a sorted T cell fraction (not recorded which). The chain links TRBV29-1 to TRBJ2-5, with D possibly being TRBD2 (6 bases). The sequence derives from a male donor with ankylosing spondylitis. For the CDR3, the DNA is TGCAGCGCCCGTAGCGGCGAAGAGACCCAGTACTTC. It translates to CSARSGEETQYF.